This T cell receptor beta chain was observed in a study of T cells in Graves' hyperthyroidism and ophthalmopathy. Overall study: Peripheral blood was taken when the disease was first diagnosed, before any treatment began. Study-wide results and caveats: Most thyroid clonotypes expanded above 0.001 were also detected in blood.

At least 3 on the Clinical Activity Score was recorded for ophthalmopathy patients, who also had NOSPECS grade at least 4 and duration under 3 months. In this sample, this clonotype turned up many times. The antigen remains unidentified. Amplified TCR beta CDR3 regions derived from RNA transcripts. TCR CDR3 underwent first-round RT-PCR with the HTBI primer set. TCRdb re-analysed the multiplex PCR reads in MiXCR, keeping a single row per CDR3 protein. The table shows nearly 600,000 distinct CDR3 sequences, with approximately 14% occurring only once. The sequencing sample was made of blood. This TCR was sampled from a woman aged 18 to 35 with Graves' ophthalmopathy.

The CDR3 coding sequence is TGTGCCAGCAGTCCCGGACAGGGAAACTACGAGCAGTACTTC. It is translated as CASSPGQGNYEQYF. The chain employs TRBV12-3 or TRBV12-4 and TRBJ2-7; 8 nucleotides match TRBD1. This CDR3 is 14 amino acids long. After removal of 5 bases from V and 3 bases from J, the junction contained 6 bases not matched to a gene.